The present entry profiles one TCR beta chain with its context. These data belong to a study of OX40 agonist ivuxolimab in advanced cancers. In the study overall: Melanoma, hepatocellular carcinoma, head and neck or renal cell cancer occurred in dose-escalation patients.

Using immunoSEQ multiplex PCR, the repertoire was profiled, and TCRdb retains in-frame clones only, with some absent. This table has 55,000 to 70,000 clones, over 75% appearing once. The TCR originated in an adult with an advanced solid tumor such as melanoma, head and neck, liver or kidney cancer. The source was CD4+ or CD8+ T cells sorted from blood, collected in a trial of the OX40 agonist ivuxolimab.

CDR3 protein: CATSRDPGQRQETQYF. The CDR3 DNA reads TGTGCCACCAGCAGAGATCCGGGACAGAGACAAGAGACCCAGTACTTC. J is TRBJ2-5 and V is TRBV15; TRBD1 matches 7 bases. The CDR3 is 16 residues long. V trimming: 0 bases; J trimming: 2 bases; junction bases outside the gene matches: 6. Germline V CDR1 and CDR2: LNHNV, YYDKDF (reference sequence).